Reported below is one T cell receptor (beta chain). Its antigen is currently unknown. Method: immunoSEQ multiplex PCR; TCRdb's copy keeps in-frame clones and lacks some. Here the sample spans approximately 83,000 clones, approximately 90% being singletons. J gave up 0 bases and V 4 bases, and 11 bases lay outside the gene matches. Germline V CDR1 and CDR2: GTSNPN, SVGIG (reference sequence). The CDR3 extends over 17 amino acids. The data were taken from a study of T cells in localized non-small cell lung cancer. General study points: Out of the top 100 tumor clones, a median around 56 were seen in adjacent lung. The study sequenced only one region of the tumor. As a result, intratumor heterogeneity could not be excluded and remains possible. There was higher T cell clonality in uninvolved adjacent lung than in tumor, and it was highest there.

The specimen was PBMCs, collected before any cancer treatment. This chain joins TRBV30 and TRBJ2-3; the match to TRBD2 covers 9 bases. The sequence was collected from a woman aged 35-75 years with stage II squamous cell lung carcinoma. The CDR3 here is CAWKRLAGSPSTDTQYF. As DNA, the CDR3 is TGTGCCTGGAAGAGGCTAGCGGGATCTCCTAGCACAGATACGCAGTATTTT.